This T cell receptor (beta chain) originates from a study of beta chain features in type 1 diabetes. Overall study findings and caveats: More deletions and fewer insertions at VDJ junctions were seen in type 1 diabetes patients. PCR might preferentially amplify shorter templates, equally in patients and controls.

Turning to this clone: The antigen is undetermined.

Purity exceeding 98% was reached by all sorted populations. Expressed TCRB transcripts were sequenced, since all the RNA that had been isolated was reverse transcribed. The read count averaged approximately 3.5 million across naive, central memory and regulatory T cell samples. This table comes from immunoSEQ multiplex PCR, and its TCRdb copy is limited to in-frame clones, with some not included. The sample shows about 230,000 clones, 9.6% of them seen only once. The CDR3 loop spans 15 amino acids. Between the trimmed V and J ends, which lost 3 bases and 4 bases, there was a span of 16 bases. Germline CDR1 and CDR2: SGHVS and FQNEAQ.

The source of this sequence is a woman between 18 and 29 years old in good health. This chain uses TRBV7-8 with TRBJ2-7; a weak D match, TRBD2 (6 bases). The sample was naive CD4+ T cells from blood. For the CDR3, the DNA is TGTGCCAGCAGCTTGGGTTCGACGGGGGAGTACGAGCAGTACTTC. It is translated as CASSLGSTGEYEQYF.